This TCR beta chain was sequenced during a study of blood T cell repertoires in COVID-19. Overall study: Acute and convalescent COVID-19 specimens originated in the United States, Italy and Spain.

Germline loops: CDR1 SGDLS, CDR2 YYNGEE. V shed 3 bases and J 2 bases; nucleotides not matched to a gene: 8. This CDR3 comprises 15 residues. The authors' processing: For nucleated cells, counts were estimated from reference gene primer amplification. Produced via immunoSEQ multiplex PCR; TCRdb's table is partial and in-frame only. Clonal size and the V and J genes are those of that table, whereas D and trimming came from the DNA. This sample carries 120,000 or so clones, around nine tenths of them seen once, and the ten largest clones take around 3%. V usage is TRBV9 and J usage is TRBJ2-7, with 7 bases identical to TRBD1. The origin of this receptor is a woman in her fifties or sixties with acute or convalescent COVID-19. Sequencing was done on a sample of peripheral blood. The CDR3 here is CASSDRTGRPYEQYF. The CDR3 DNA reads as TGTGCCAGCAGCGATCGGACAGGCCGCCCCTACGAGCAGTACTTC.